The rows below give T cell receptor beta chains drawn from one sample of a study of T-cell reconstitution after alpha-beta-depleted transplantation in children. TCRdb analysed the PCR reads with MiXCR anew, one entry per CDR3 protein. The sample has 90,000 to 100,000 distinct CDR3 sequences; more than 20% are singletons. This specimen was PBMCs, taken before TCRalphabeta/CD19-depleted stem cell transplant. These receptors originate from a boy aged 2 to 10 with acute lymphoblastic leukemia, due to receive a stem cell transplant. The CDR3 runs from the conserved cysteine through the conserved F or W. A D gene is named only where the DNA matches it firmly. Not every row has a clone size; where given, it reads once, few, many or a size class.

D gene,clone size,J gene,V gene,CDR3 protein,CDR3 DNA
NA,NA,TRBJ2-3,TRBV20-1,CSASGDLTDTQYF,TGCAGTGCTAGCGGGGATCTCACAGATACGCAGTATTTT
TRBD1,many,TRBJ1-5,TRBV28,CASCTGGGQPQHF,TGTGCCAGCTGTACAGGGGGCGGGCAGCCCCAGCATTTT
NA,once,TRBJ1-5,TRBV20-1,CSAAVGYSNQPQHF,TGCAGTGCGGCGGTGGGATATAGCAATCAGCCCCAGCATTTT
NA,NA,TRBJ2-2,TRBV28,CASSPRKVAEVNTGELFF,TGTGCCAGCAGTCCCCGAAAAGTAGCGGAGGTGAACACCGGGGAGCTGTTTTTT
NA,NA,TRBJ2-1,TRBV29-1,CSVFTNEQFF,TGCAGCGTTTTCACGAATGAGCAGTTCTTC
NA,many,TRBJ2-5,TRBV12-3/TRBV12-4,CASSFRRGEETQYF,TGTGCCAGCAGCTTCAGAAGGGGGGAAGAGACCCAGTACTTC
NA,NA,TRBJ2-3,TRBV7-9,CASSLGLEDTQYF,TGTGCCAGCAGCTTAGGATTAGAAGATACGCAGTATTTT
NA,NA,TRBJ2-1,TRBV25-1,CASSEKYTEYRDLGAEQFF,TGTGCCAGCAGTGAAAAATATACCGAATACAGGGACCTCGGGGCTGAGCAGTTCTTC
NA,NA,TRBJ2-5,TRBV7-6,CASSLGGILGQETQYF,TGTGCCAGCAGCTTAGGAGGAATTCTGGGGCAGGAGACCCAGTACTTC
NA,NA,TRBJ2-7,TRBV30,CAWRIRDHPVYEQYF,TGTGCCTGGAGAATCCGGGACCATCCCGTATACGAGCAGTACTTC
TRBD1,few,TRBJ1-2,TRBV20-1,CSARDPGQGGDVGYGYTF,TGCAGTGCTAGAGATCCGGGGCAGGGGGGTGATGTCGGGTATGGCTACACCTTC
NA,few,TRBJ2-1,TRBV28,CASSQRINEQFF,TGTGCCAGCAGTCAAAGAATAAATGAGCAGTTCTTC
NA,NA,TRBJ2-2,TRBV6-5,CASSYSGGRATGELFF,TGTGCCAGCAGTTACTCGGGGGGGCGCGCCACCGGGGAGCTGTTTTTT
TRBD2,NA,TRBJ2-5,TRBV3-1,CASSLILAEVWETQYF,TGTGCCAGCAGTTTGATCCTAGCGGAGGTTTGGGAGACCCAGTACTTC
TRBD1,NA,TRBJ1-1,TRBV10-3,CAIRTTLGQKNTEAFF,TGTGCCATCAGGACTACCTTGGGACAGAAGAACACTGAAGCTTTCTTT
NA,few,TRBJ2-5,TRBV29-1,CSVDSGGAKETQYF,TGCAGCGTTGATAGCGGAGGGGCGAAGGAGACCCAGTACTTC
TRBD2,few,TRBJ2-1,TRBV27,CASSIVAGVPNNEQFF,TGTGCCAGCAGTATCGTAGCGGGAGTGCCCAACAATGAGCAGTTCTTC
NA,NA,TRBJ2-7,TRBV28,CASSATGNYEQYF,TGTGCCAGCAGCGCGACAGGCAACTACGAGCAGTACTTC
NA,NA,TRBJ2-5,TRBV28,CASRDQETQYF,TGTGCCAGCAGAGACCAAGAGACCCAGTACTTC
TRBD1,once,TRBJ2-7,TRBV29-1,CSVTDPRGLYEQYF,TGCAGCGTTACCGACCCGAGGGGGCTCTACGAGCAGTACTTC
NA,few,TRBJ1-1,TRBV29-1,CSVVGGGNTEAFF,TGCAGCGTTGTAGGGGGAGGTAATACTGAAGCTTTCTTT
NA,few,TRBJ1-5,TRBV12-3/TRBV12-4,CASRGHSPFSRQPQHF,TGTGCCAGCAGGGGCCACAGTCCCTTTTCCCGGCAGCCCCAGCATTTT
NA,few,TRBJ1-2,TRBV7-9,CASSLDSYGYTF,TGTGCCAGCAGCTTAGACAGCTATGGCTACACCTTC
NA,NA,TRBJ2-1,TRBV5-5,CASSLGSSGGFNEQFF,TGTGCCAGCAGCTTGGGGAGTAGCGGAGGCTTCAATGAGCAGTTCTTC
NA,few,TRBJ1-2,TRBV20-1,CSARVPDLYGYTF,TGCAGTGCTAGGGTTCCAGACCTCTATGGCTACACCTTC
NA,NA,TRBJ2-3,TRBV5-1,CASSLRGSRTDTQYF,TGCGCCAGCAGCTTGAGGGGCAGCCGCACAGATACGCAGTATTTT
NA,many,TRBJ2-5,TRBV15,CATSTENTGETQYF,TGTGCCACCAGCACCGAAAACACGGGGGAGACCCAGTACTTC
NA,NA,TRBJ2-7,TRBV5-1,CASSLGGVGSYEQYF,TGCGCCAGCAGCTTGGGAGGGGTTGGCTCCTACGAGCAGTACTTC
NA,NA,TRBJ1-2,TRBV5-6,CASSLVISDAYGYTF,TGTGCCAGCAGCTTGGTCATCTCCGACGCCTATGGCTACACCTTC
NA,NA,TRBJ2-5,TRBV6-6,CAIGSERGTQYF,TGTGCCATAGGGTCGGAGAGAGGGACCCAGTACTTC
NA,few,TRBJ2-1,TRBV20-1,CSAEHSGGAGEQFF,TGCAGTGCAGAACATAGCGGAGGGGCCGGTGAGCAGTTCTTC